The clone carrying this TCR beta chain was seen only once. Its target is not known. The record originates from a study of T-cell memory formation after mild COVID-19. General study findings and limits: Day 15 to 85 contractors were CD4/CD8 balanced; later expanders leaned CD4+. Among clones peaking at day 37 in the second wave, SARS-CoV-2 specificity remained unconfirmed. Within pre-infection memory, some responding clones were found, suggesting cross-reactive memory joined. Among contracting clones, CD4+ were mainly CM/EM and CD8+ enriched in EMRA.

This CDR3 comprises 15 residues. Between the trimmed V and J ends, which lost 5 bases and 0 bases, there was a span of 11 bases. Germline V gene data show CDR1 as SGHVS and CDR2 as FNYEAQ. TCRdb re-called the 5' RACE reads through MiXCR, storing one row per CDR3 protein. The sample has fewer than 250,000 distinct CDR3 sequences; around 17% are singletons. The chain couples TRBV7-6 to TRBJ2-1; D is ambiguous. This receptor was taken from an adult woman who had mild COVID-19 (a few samples of this study predate the infection). Cell type and time point are not known. Sequencing input: PBMCs or a T cell subset sorted from them (not recorded which). The CDR3 nucleotides are TGTGCCAGCAGCCCTGCTCCCTACTCCTACAATGAGCAGTTCTTC. Translating gives CASSPAPYSYNEQFF. Complete variable domain (other parts from reference TRBV7-6 and TRBJ2-1): GAGVSQSPRYKVTKRGQDVALRCDPISGHVSLYWYRQALGQGPEFLTYFNYEAQQDKSGLPNDRFSAERPEGSISTLTIQRTEQRDSAMYRCASSPAPYSYNEQFFGPGTRLTVL.